The T cell receptor (beta chain) described here comes from a study of blood T cell repertoires in COVID-19. Study details: Specimens from acute and convalescent COVID-19 originated in the United States, Italy and Spain. From T cells, B-cell-depleted T cells, or PBMCs came the material, which was cDNA or gDNA.

Looked up from germline, CDR1 is SEHNR and CDR2 is FQNEAQ (reference sequence). This CDR3 spans 14 amino acids. V gave up 5 bases and J gave up 8 bases, with 15 bases separating them. Original methodology: Quantification of nucleated cells was approximated via reference gene primer amplification. Repertoires were generated with immunoSEQ multiplex PCR, while TCRdb's copy carries only in-frame clones and drops some. Clonal size and the V and J genes are those of that table, whereas D and trimming came from the DNA. The data hold roughly 140,000 clones, with around 84% observed a single time. The chain recombines TRBV7-9 with TRBJ1-4, with TRBD1 as a possible D gene (6 bases). Sequenced sample: peripheral blood. The origin of this receptor is a woman aged 45-60 years in a cohort sampled during active or convalescent COVID-19. The CDR3 coding sequence is TGTGCCAGCAGCCAGGTGGGGGGGCACGAAAAACTGTTTTTT. The encoded protein is CASSQVGGHEKLFF.